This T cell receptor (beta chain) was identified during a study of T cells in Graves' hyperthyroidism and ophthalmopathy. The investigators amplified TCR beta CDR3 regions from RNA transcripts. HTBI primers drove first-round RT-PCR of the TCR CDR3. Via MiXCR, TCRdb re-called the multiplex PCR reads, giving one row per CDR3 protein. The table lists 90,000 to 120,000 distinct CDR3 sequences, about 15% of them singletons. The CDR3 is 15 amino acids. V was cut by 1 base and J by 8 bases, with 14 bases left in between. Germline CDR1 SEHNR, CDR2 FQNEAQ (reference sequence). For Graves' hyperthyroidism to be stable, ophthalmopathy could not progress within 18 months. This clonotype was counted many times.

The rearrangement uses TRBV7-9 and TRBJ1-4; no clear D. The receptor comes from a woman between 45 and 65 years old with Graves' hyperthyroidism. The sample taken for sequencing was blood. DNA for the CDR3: TGTGCCAGCAGCTTAGTAGCCGTACAGAAGGAAAAACTGTTTTTT. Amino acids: CASSLVAVQKEKLFF.